One and the same sample provided the 18 T cell receptor beta chains below, sequenced in a study of T cell repertoires in cytomegalovirus infection. These receptors have no identified antigens. In TCRdb, the reads were re-called with MiXCR into one record per CDR3 protein. There are about 900,000 distinct CDR3 sequences in the sample; 31% occur only once, and 13% lies in the top ten. The sample here was cultured CD8+ T cells from PBMCs, taken from culture after CMV antigen stimulation. The receptors shown here come from a human donor in good health (CMV status not recorded). Some clones in this sample may be carry-over from other donors' samples.

The rearrangement uses TRBV4-1 and TRBJ2-1; no clear D gene. CDR1 and CDR2 (germline): MGHRA, YSYEKL. The CDR3 sequence is 16 residues long. V lost 0 bases and J 14 bases, leaving 23 bases between the germline ends. The CDR3 nucleotides read TGCGCCAGCAGCCAAGATATATGGGTAGGGCCTGACCAGGAGTTCTTC. Protein: CASSQDIWVGPDQEFF.

This clonotype was seen more than once but under ten times. The genes are TRBV2 and TRBJ2-1, with D possibly being TRBD2 (5 bases). This CDR3 comprises 16 residues. Germline-derived CDR1 and CDR2 are SNHLY and FYNNEI. V was cut by 5 bases and J by 0 bases, with 14 bases left in between. The CDR3 DNA reads as TGTGCCAGCAGTTATATAGCGAGACGCTCCTACAATGAGCAGTTCTTC. Amino acid sequence: CASSYIARRSYNEQFF.

The table lists this clonotype with a few counts. A read error may produce the germline difference seen at one junction end. The CDR3 loop reads CASSPDQGRETQYF. The DNA of the CDR3 is TGTGCTAGCAGCCCCGATCAGGGAAGAGAGACCCAGTACTTC. The rearrangement joins TRBV7-6 to TRBJ2-5; D may be TRBD1 (5 bases). The CDR3 extends over 14 amino acids. Germline V gene lookup returns CDR1 SGHVS and CDR2 FNYEAQ.

This rearrangement joins TRBV14 to TRBJ1-1; D unresolved. The length of the CDR3 is 14 residues. Trimming cost V 7 bases and J 1 base, with 13 bases left between them. Germline V gives CDR1 SGHDN, CDR2 FVKESK. CDR3 in amino acids: CASNPAHKNTEAFF. The DNA for the CDR3 is TGTGCCAGCAACCCCGCGCACAAGAACACTGAAGCTTTCTTT.

The chain uses TRBV27 and TRBJ1-2, with D possibly matching TRBD1 (5 bases). V was pared by 3 bases and J by 4 bases, with 15 bases between. Germline V gene data show CDR1 as MNHEY and CDR2 as SMNVEV (reference sequence). The CDR3 length is 15 residues. The CDR3 loop is CASSLGGGSIYGYTF. The CDR3 DNA reads TGTGCCAGCAGTTTGGGGGGGGGATCTATCTATGGCTACACCTTC.

This clonotype was seen a few times. This sequence joins TRBV20-1 and TRBJ1-5; tentative D call: TRBD1 (5 bases). The CDR3 is 17 residues long. V lost 3 bases and J 1 base, leaving 19 bases between the germline ends. CDR1 DFQATT and CDR2 SNEGSKA come from the germline V gene (reference sequence). The CDR3 sequence is CSASLREGDGSNQPQHF. The CDR3 nucleotides are TGCAGTGCTAGCCTAAGGGAAGGGGACGGGAGCAATCAGCCCCAGCATTTT.

This sequence joins TRBV10-3 and TRBJ1-4; weak D call: TRBD1 (5 bases). V lost 2 bases and J lost 10, with 8 bases in between. In germline, CDR1 is ENHRY, CDR2 SYGVKD. There are 12 residues in the CDR3. CDR3 sequence reads: CAISEIRGKLFF. The CDR3 nucleotides read TGTGCCATCAGTGAGATTAGGGGAAAACTGTTTTTT.

This clonotype was recorded at least ten times. The chain joins TRBV7-9 to TRBJ2-7; TRBD1 matches 7 bases. The CDR3 is 14 residues long. The junction had 5 bases not matched to a gene; V was cut back by 4 bases and J by 2 bases. The germline gives CDR1 SEHNR, CDR2 FQNEAQ (reference sequence). The CDR3 sequence: CASSSEDRPYEQYV. The CDR3 DNA reads as TGTGCCAGCAGCTCCGAGGACAGGCCCTACGAGCAGTACGTC.

V and J are TRBV7-8 and TRBJ2-3; a possible D gene is TRBD1 (7 bases). V was trimmed by 8 bases and J by 2 bases, leaving 17 bases between them. From germline, CDR1 is SGHVS and CDR2 FQNEAQ. CDR3 length: 15 residues. In DNA, the CDR3 is TGTGCCAGCCGACAGGGCCGGGGGCCCACAGATACGCAGTATTTT. Its translation is CASRQGRGPTDTQYF.

The V gene is TRBV2, the J gene TRBJ2-2; maybe TRBD2 (6 bases). Trimming stripped 7 bases from V and 6 bases from J, with 9 bases between. The CDR3 sequence is 12 residues long. The V gene's germline CDR1 is SNHLY and CDR2 FYNNEI. This CDR3 reads CASTRRAGELFF. DNA for the CDR3: TGTGCCAGCACTAGGAGGGCCGGGGAGCTGTTTTTT.

This clonotype was found many times. The rearrangement uses TRBV7-3 and TRBJ1-5; D might be TRBD1 (6 bases). Trimming stripped 3 bases from V and 2 bases from J, with 20 bases between. CDR3 length: 18 residues. Germline V gene lookup returns CDR1 SGHTA and CDR2 FQGTGA. The CDR3 reads CASSFKGSLRQGNQPQHF. The CDR3 bases are TGTGCCAGCAGCTTTAAGGGGTCCCTGAGACAGGGCAATCAGCCCCAGCATTTT.

This clonotype was detected many times. The chain uses TRBV7-8 and TRBJ2-6, with D perhaps TRBD1 (5 bases). Germline assignment: CDR1 SGHVS and CDR2 FQNEAQ. The V end was cut by 5 bases, the J end by 0 bases, with 11 bases between. This CDR3 contains 16 residues. The CDR3 protein is CASSHRRSSGANVLTF. Written as DNA, the CDR3 is TGTGCCAGCAGCCACAGGAGAAGCTCTGGGGCCAACGTCCTGACTTTC. The full variable domain, rest sourced from reference TRBV7-8 and TRBJ2-6, is GAGVSQSPRYKVAKRGQDVALRCDPISGHVSLFWYQQALGQGPEFLTYFQNEAQLDKSGLPSDRFFAERPEGSVSTLKIQRTQQEDSAVYLCASSHRRSSGANVLTFGAGSRLTVL.

This clonotype was observed at least ten times. This CDR3 is CATSRGGDYTGELFF. CDR3 nucleotides: TGTGCCACTAGCCGGGGGGGGGATTACACCGGGGAGCTGTTTTTT. The chain uses TRBV7-8 and TRBJ2-2, with 8 positions matching TRBD2. This CDR3 has 15 amino acids. Germline loops: CDR1 SGHVS, CDR2 FQNEAQ. V lost 10 bases to trimming and J lost 3 bases; unmatched junction nucleotides: 10.

The chain couples TRBV6-6 to TRBJ1-5; D unresolved. Trimming took 2 bases from V and 1 from J, leaving 12 bases between them. The CDR3 sequence is 16 residues long. The germline CDR1 and CDR2 sequences are MNHNY and SVGAGI (reference sequence). CDR3 sequence reads: CASSYLRGPSNQPQHF. In nucleotides, the CDR3 is TGTGCCAGCAGTTACCTGAGAGGCCCCAGCAATCAGCCCCAGCATTTT.

V is TRBV15 and J is TRBJ2-1; D call uncertain. Trimming removed 4 bases from V and 4 bases from J, with 8 bases in between. Per the germline V gene, CDR1 is LNHNV and CDR2 is YYDKDF (reference sequence). This CDR3 spans 13 amino acids. CDR3: CATSISTYNEQFF. CDR3 in DNA: TGTGCCACCAGCATATCTACTTACAATGAGCAGTTCTTC.

The rearrangement links TRBV10-3 to TRBJ1-1, with D hard to call. V lost 2 bases and J lost 6, with 13 bases in between. Germline V gives CDR1 ENHRY, CDR2 SYGVKD. There are 14 residues in the CDR3. This CDR3 reads CAISEGLIDPEAFF. The CDR3 coding sequence is TGTGCCATCAGTGAGGGACTTATAGACCCTGAAGCTTTCTTT.

The rearrangement joins TRBV4-3 to TRBJ2-5, with D possibly matching TRBD2 (6 bases). There are 15 residues in the CDR3. Germline CDR1 LGHNA, CDR2 YSLEER. Trimming removed 3 bases at V and 1 base at J, with 12 bases between. The CDR3 bases are TGCGCCAGCAGCCAGGGGACTGCCCCCCAAGAGACCCAGTACTTC. Its protein is CASSQGTAPQETQYF.

The gene calls are TRBV5-1 and TRBJ2-7; perhaps TRBD2 as D (6 bases). The CDR3 is made up of 13 amino acids. The V and J ends lost 2 bases and 7 bases respectively, with 13 bases between them. Germline assignment: CDR1 SGHRS and CDR2 YFSETQ. The CDR3 nucleotides are TGCGCCAGCAGCTTCGGGGACGGAGGGGAGCAGTACTTC. Translation gives CASSFGDGGEQYF.